Below, one T cell receptor (beta chain) is given with its context. Its antigen is unidentified. This entry comes from a study of T cell repertoires in cytomegalovirus infection. About the research overall: In the study, CMV epitopes included recently identified HLA-C-restricted and well-studied HLA-B-restricted ones. An indication of both CMV infection and matching HLA type came from public TCR beta signatures.

This CDR3 has 13 amino acids. Germline V gene lookup returns CDR1 SGHVS and CDR2 FNYEAQ. The V and J ends lost 11 bases and 2 bases respectively, with 15 bases between them. General observations from the study: Carriers of CMV plus the relevant HLA were identified by cumulative public TCR beta family frequency. HLA-C-restricted TCR beta clonotypes specific for CMV led the ex vivo response.

TCRdb passed the reads through MiXCR, listing each CDR3 protein once. Here the sample spans around 78,000 distinct CDR3 sequences, around 42% being singletons. The gene calls are TRBV7-6 and TRBJ1-2; D is perhaps TRBD1 (6 bases). The sequence derives from a human donor in good health (CMV status not recorded). Some clones in this sample may be carry-over from other donors' samples. The sample in question was CD8+ T cells from cultured PBMCs, obtained from culture after CMV antigen stimulation. The CDR3 protein is CAAPTRGNYGYTF. The CDR3, as DNA: TGTGCCGCCCCGACCAGGGGAAACTATGGCTACACCTTC.